This TCR beta chain came from a study of shared clonotypes between healthy human individuals. Overall study: Donor composition was a couple of women and three men, aged 18 to 49. Study-level points and caveats: Of the naive CD4 clonotypes, approximately 5% were shared across a handful of donors.

Comment on this clone: Its specificity is unknown.

Trimming shortened V by 0 bases and J by 11 bases, and 6 bases separated the two germline ends. The CDR3 is 11 residues long. The germline gives CDR1 ENHRY, CDR2 SYGVKD. Profiled with immunoSEQ multiplex PCR; TCRdb holds only in-frame clones, not every one. The repertoire has about 2.3 million clones, 85% to 95% of them found once; the top ten carry 0.39%. The sequence came from a man younger than 35 in good health. Some clones in this sample may be carry-over from other donors' samples. The sequencing input was naive CD4+ T cells from PBMCs. This sample's subset: CD45RA+ positively selected. The V and J genes are TRBV10-3 and TRBJ2-3; D not certain. As DNA, the CDR3 is TGTGCCATCAGTGAGTCGACTCGGCAGTATTTT. Translation gives CAISESTRQYF.